The rows below give T cell receptor beta chains drawn from one sample of a study of blood T cell repertoires in COVID-19. Here immunoSEQ multiplex PCR was the method, and the copy in TCRdb shows in-frame clones only, minus some. Here the sample spans roughly 230,000 clones, around 83% being singletons. The sample taken for sequencing was peripheral blood. These receptors all stem from a woman aged 45-65 years with acute or convalescent COVID-19. Each CDR3 is given with its conserved first and last residue. A D gene is named only where the DNA matches it firmly. Part of the rows lack a size; the others show once, few, many or a class for expanded clones.

d_call j_call clone_size v_call cdr3_aa cdr3_nt
. TRBJ1-5 . TRBV6-6 CASNLLSAGQNSPQHF TGTGCCAGCAACCTCCTTTCGGCTGGGCAAAATTCGCCCCAGCATTTT
TRBD1 TRBJ1-4 . TRBV7-3 CASSKTGGPNEKLFF TGTGCCAGCAGCAAAACAGGGGGCCCTAATGAAAAACTGTTTTTT
TRBD1 TRBJ2-7 . TRBV5-1 CASSRGQGDEQYF TGCGCCAGCAGCAGAGGACAGGGGGACGAGCAGTACTTC
TRBD1 TRBJ1-1 . TRBV5-1 CASSLAGTGLFDTEAFF TGCGCCAGCAGCTTGGCCGGGACAGGGTTATTCGACACTGAAGCTTTCTTT
. TRBJ2-5 . TRBV29-1 CSVESQGETQYF TGCAGCGTTGAGAGTCAGGGAGAGACCCAGTACTTC
TRBD1 TRBJ2-7 . TRBV10-3 CATHRDRRDYEQYF TGTGCCACACACCGGGACAGGCGTGACTACGAGCAGTACTTC
TRBD1 TRBJ1-2 . TRBV5-1 CASSPGQEAGYTF TGCGCCAGCAGCCCCGGACAGGAGGCTGGCTACACCTTC
. TRBJ2-7 . TRBV4-1 CASSRLPGRGQYLF TGCGCCAGCAGCCGCCTTCCCGGGAGGGGACAGTATCTCTTC
. TRBJ1-1 . TRBV14 CASSQGQGRWTEAFF TGTGCCAGCAGCCAAGGGCAAGGCAGGTGGACTGAAGCTTTCTTT
TRBD2 TRBJ2-1 once TRBV7-3 CASSSPQAGGSNEQFF TGTGCCAGCAGCTCACCTCAAGCGGGGGGGTCAAATGAGCAGTTCTTC
TRBD2 TRBJ2-5 . TRBV6-5 CASRAGLAGETQYF TGTGCCAGCAGGGCGGGACTAGCGGGAGAGACCCAGTACTTC
. TRBJ1-2 . TRBV5-4 CASSGGGAALANYGYTF TGTGCCAGCAGCGGCGGAGGAGCCGCCCTAGCTAACTATGGCTACACCTTC
. TRBJ2-7 . TRBV7-2 CASSLSFVAYEQYF TGTGCCAGCAGCTTATCCTTCGTTGCCTACGAGCAGTACTTC
TRBD1 TRBJ1-2 . TRBV7-2 CASSSSGTGEIYGYTF TGTGCCAGCAGCTCCTCCGGGACAGGAGAGATCTATGGCTACACCTTC
TRBD1 TRBJ1-4 . TRBV29-1 CSADRGDEKLFF TGCAGCGCGGACAGGGGAGACGAAAAACTGTTTTTT
. TRBJ1-2 . TRBV5-4 CASSSGTQNIYGYTF TGTGCCAGCAGCTCCGGGACACAAAATATCTATGGCTACACCTTC
. TRBJ2-3 . TRBV2 CASTEEDTQYF TGTGCCAGCACCGAGGAGGATACGCAGTATTTT
. TRBJ1-1 . TRBV6-5 CASSSDLDTEAFF TGTGCCAGCAGTAGCGACTTGGACACTGAAGCTTTCTTT
. TRBJ2-7 . TRBV7-2 CASSNRDLGRYEQYF TGTGCCAGCAGCAACCGGGACTTGGGCCGATACGAGCAGTACTTC
. TRBJ2-7 once TRBV6-5 CASSYGRSNEQYF TGTGCCAGCAGTTATGGCAGGTCCAACGAGCAGTACTTC
. TRBJ1-4 . TRBV5-6 CASSLAGFGEKLFF TGTGCCAGCAGCTTGGCAGGGTTTGGTGAAAAACTGTTTTTT
TRBD2 TRBJ2-4 . TRBV6-6 CASSYSSGGRGNIQYF TGTGCCAGCAGTTATAGTAGCGGGGGGCGCGGAAACATTCAGTACTTC
. TRBJ2-7 . TRBV6-1 CASSDPAGEQYF TGTGCCAGCAGTGATCCGGCAGGCGAGCAGTACTTC
TRBD2 TRBJ2-7 few TRBV3-1/TRBV3-2 CASSLTSGDYEQYF TGTGCCAGCAGCCTTACTAGCGGGGACTACGAGCAGTACTTC
. TRBJ1-3 once TRBV12-2 CASRLPYRDSGNTIYF TGTGCAAGTCGCCTCCCCTACAGAGACTCTGGAAACACCATATATTTT
TRBD2 TRBJ2-2 once TRBV18 CASSPGLAGGVFF TGTGCCAGCTCCCCCGGACTAGCGGGGGGTGTGTTTTTT
. TRBJ2-3 . TRBV3-1/TRBV3-2 CASSHLDTIDTQYF TGTGCCAGCAGCCATCTAGATACAATAGATACGCAGTATTTT
. TRBJ2-7 once TRBV5-1 CASSLGRGSYEQYF TGCGCCAGCAGCTTGGGTCGGGGGTCCTACGAGCAGTACTTC